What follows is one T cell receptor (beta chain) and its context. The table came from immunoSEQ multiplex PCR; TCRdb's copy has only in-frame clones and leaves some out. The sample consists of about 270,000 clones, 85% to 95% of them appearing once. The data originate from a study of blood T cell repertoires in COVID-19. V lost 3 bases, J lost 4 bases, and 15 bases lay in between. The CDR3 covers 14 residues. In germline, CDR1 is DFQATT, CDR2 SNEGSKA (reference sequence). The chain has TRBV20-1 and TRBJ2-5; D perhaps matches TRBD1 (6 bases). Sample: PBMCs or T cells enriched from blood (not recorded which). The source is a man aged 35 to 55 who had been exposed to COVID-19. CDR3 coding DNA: TGCAGTGCTAGTAGCAGGGGTCGATTAGAGACCCAGTACTTC. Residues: CSASSRGRLETQYF.